This T cell receptor (beta chain) was obtained from a study of T cell clonotyping in hematopoietic cell transplantation. V lost 3 bases, J lost 1 base, and 15 bases lay in between. CDR3 length equals 16 residues. CDR1 is SEHNR, CDR2 FQNEAQ, per germline (reference sequence). Documented time point: recipient sample about 28 days before transplant, after cytoreduction. Sequencing was performed with immunoSEQ multiplex PCR; in TCRdb, only in-frame clones are kept and a portion is missing. The sample holds 45,000 or so clones; approximately 82% are singletons and the top ten take about 5.4%. The sequencing used peripheral blood mononuclear cells, collected before stem cell transplant. This chain links TRBV7-9 with TRBJ1-1; no clear D. The sequence was collected from a man aged 60-69 years with myelodysplastic syndrome. Some clones in this sample may be carry-over from other donors' samples. CDR3: CASSFSGSRGNTEAFF. The DNA of the CDR3 is TGTGCCAGCAGCTTCTCAGGCTCGCGGGGGAACACTGAAGCTTTCTTT.